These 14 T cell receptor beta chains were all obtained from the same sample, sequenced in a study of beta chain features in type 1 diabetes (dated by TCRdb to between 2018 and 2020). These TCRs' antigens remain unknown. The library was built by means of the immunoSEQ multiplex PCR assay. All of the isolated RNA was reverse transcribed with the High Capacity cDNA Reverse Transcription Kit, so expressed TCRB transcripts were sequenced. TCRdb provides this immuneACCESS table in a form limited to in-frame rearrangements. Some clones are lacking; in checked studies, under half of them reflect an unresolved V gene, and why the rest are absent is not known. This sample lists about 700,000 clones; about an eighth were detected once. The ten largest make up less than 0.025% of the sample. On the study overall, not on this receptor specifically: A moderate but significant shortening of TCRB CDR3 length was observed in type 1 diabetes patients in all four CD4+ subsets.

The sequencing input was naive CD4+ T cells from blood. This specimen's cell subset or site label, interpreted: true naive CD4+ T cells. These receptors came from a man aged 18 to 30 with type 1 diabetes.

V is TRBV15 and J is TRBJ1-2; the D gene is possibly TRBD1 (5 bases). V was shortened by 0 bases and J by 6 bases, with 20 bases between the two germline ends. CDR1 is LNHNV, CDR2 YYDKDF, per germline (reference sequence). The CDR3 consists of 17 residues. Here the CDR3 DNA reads TGTGCCACCAGCAGAGACCCAGGGAACACCGCAATTGATGGCTACACCTTC. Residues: CATSRDPGNTAIDGYTF.

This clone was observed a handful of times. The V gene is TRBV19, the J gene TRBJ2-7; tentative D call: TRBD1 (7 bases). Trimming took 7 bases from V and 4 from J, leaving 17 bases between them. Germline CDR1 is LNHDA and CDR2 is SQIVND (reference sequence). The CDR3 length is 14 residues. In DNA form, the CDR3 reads TGTGCCAGTACCCCGGCAGGGGGGCAATACGAGCAGTACTTC. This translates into CASTPAGGQYEQYF.

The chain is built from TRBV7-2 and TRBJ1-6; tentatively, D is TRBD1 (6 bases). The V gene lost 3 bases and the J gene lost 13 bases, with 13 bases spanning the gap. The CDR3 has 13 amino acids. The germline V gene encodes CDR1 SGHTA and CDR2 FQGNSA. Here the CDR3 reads CASSFDRFAPLHF. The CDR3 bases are TGTGCCAGCAGCTTTGACAGGTTCGCGCCCCTCCACTTT.

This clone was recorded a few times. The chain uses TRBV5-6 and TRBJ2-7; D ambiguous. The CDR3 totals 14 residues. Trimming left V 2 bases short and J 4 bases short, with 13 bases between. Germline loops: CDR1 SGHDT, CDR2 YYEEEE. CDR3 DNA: TGTGCCAGCAGCTTAAATGGCGCCAAGTACGAGCAGTACTTC. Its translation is CASSLNGAKYEQYF.

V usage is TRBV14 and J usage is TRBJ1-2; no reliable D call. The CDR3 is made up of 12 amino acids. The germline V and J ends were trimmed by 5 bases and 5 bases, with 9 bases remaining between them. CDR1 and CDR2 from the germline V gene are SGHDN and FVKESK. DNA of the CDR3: TGTGCCAGCAGCGCTCAGCATTATGGCTACACCTTC. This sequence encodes CASSAQHYGYTF.

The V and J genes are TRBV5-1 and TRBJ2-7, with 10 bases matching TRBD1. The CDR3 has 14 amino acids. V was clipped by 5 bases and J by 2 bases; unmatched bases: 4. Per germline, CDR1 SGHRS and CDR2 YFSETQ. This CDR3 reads CASSGTGATYEQYF. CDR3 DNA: TGCGCCAGCAGTGGGACAGGGGCGACCTACGAGCAGTACTTC.

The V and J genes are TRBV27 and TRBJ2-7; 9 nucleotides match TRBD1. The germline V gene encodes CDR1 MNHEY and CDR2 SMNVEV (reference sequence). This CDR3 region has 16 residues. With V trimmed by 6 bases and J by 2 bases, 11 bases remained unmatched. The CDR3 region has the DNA TGTGCCAGCAGCCCCCTCCTGACAGGGGGTCCCTACGAGCAGTACTTC. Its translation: CASSPLLTGGPYEQYF.

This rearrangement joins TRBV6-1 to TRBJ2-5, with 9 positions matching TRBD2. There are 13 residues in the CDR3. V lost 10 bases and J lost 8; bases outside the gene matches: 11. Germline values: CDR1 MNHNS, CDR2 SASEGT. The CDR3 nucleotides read TGTGCCATGGGTAGCGGGGGAATAGCTACCCAGTACTTC. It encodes CAMGSGGIATQYF.

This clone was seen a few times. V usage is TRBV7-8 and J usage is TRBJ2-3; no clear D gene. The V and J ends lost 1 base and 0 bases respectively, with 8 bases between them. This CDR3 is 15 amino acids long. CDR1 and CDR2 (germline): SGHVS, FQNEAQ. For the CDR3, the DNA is TGTGCCAGCAGCTTAGAAGGTGCAAGCACAGATACGCAGTATTTT. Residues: CASSLEGASTDTQYF.

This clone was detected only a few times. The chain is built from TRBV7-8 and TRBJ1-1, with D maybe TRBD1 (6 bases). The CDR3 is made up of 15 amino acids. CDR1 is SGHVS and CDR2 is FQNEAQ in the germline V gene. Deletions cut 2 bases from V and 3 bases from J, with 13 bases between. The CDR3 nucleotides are TGTGCCAGCAGCTTACCCCCTAGGGGGTACACTGAAGCTTTCTTT. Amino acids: CASSLPPRGYTEAFF.

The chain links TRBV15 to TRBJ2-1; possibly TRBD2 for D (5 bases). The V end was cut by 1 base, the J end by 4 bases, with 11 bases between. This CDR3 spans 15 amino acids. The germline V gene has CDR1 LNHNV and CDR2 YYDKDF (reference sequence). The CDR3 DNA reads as TGTGCCACCAGCAGAGCAGTTGGACTGTACAATGAGCAGTTCTTC. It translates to CATSRAVGLYNEQFF.

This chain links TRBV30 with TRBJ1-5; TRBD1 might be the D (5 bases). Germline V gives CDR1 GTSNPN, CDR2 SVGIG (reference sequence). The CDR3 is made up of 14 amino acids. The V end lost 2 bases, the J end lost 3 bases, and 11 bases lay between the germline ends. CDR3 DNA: TGTGCCTGGAGTCCCGACAGATTCAATCAGCCCCAGCATTTT. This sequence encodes CAWSPDRFNQPQHF.

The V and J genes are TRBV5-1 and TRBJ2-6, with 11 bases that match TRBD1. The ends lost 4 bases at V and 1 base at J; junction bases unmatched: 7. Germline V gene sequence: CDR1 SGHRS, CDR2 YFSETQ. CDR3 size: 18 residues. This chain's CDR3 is CASSNGQGAHSGANVLTF. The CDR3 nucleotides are TGCGCCAGCAGCAACGGACAGGGGGCGCATTCTGGGGCCAACGTCCTGACTTTC.

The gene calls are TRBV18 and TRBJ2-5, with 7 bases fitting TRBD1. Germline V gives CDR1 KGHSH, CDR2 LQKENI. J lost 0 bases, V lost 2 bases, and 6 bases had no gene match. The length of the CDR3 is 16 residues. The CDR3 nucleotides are TGTGCCAGCTCACCATCGACAGGGACGTACCAAGAGACCCAGTACTTC. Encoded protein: CASSPSTGTYQETQYF.